A selection of T cell receptor beta chains follows, all from one sample in a study of neurological immune-mediated disorders. In TCRdb, the 5' RACE reads were re-called with MiXCR into one record per CDR3 protein. The sample yields about 87,000 distinct CDR3 sequences, 3.5% seen once. Source material: PBMCs. The source of these receptors is a woman aged 45-59 years with multiple sclerosis. The CDR3 runs from the conserved cysteine through the conserved F or W. The D gene is left open where the match is weak. Size is stated as once, few or many counts, or a class when the clone is expanded.

D gene	V gene	J gene	clone size	CDR3 protein	CDR3 DNA
TRBD1	TRBV10-3	TRBJ2-1	once	CAISWDSSNEQFF	TGTGCCATCAGTTGGGACAGCAGCAATGAGCAGTTCTTC
NA	TRBV6-6	TRBJ1-1	many	CASSNGGDTEAFF	TGTGCCAGCAGTAACGGAGGGGACACTGAAGCTTTCTTT
TRBD1	TRBV7-9	TRBJ1-2	many	CASSLAGTGVVKGYTF	TGTGCCAGCAGCTTAGCCGGGACAGGGGTCGTGAAAGGCTACACCTTC
NA	TRBV11-2	TRBJ2-3	many	CASSLDGQRRDTQYF	TGTGCCAGCAGCTTAGATGGCCAGCGGCGAGATACGCAGTATTTT
TRBD1	TRBV20-1	TRBJ1-1	many	CSARDRDRVTEAFF	TGCAGTGCTAGGGACCGGGACAGGGTAACCGAAGCTTTCTTT
NA	TRBV20-1	TRBJ1-5	many	CSAREGNEPQHF	TGCAGTGCTAGAGAGGGCAATGAGCCCCAGCATTTT
NA	TRBV7-9	TRBJ1-3	many	CASPQGSGNTIYF	TGTGCCAGCCCGCAGGGTTCTGGAAACACCATATATTTT
TRBD1	TRBV20-1	TRBJ1-5	few	CSAPGQGASQPQHF	TGCAGTGCTCCGGGACAGGGGGCGAGTCAGCCCCAGCATTTT
NA	TRBV20-1	TRBJ2-5	many	CSAVEQAQETQYF	TGCAGTGCTGTAGAACAGGCCCAAGAGACCCAGTACTTC
NA	TRBV5-1	TRBJ1-2	many	CASSLDQRASGYTF	TGCGCCAGCAGCTTGGATCAGAGGGCCTCTGGCTACACCTTC
NA	TRBV7-7	TRBJ2-5	many	CASSLFPGPQETQYF	TGTGCTAGCAGCTTGTTCCCGGGGCCCCAAGAGACCCAGTACTTC
TRBD2	TRBV6-1	TRBJ2-1	many	CASRGLDIEQFF	TGTGCCAGCAGGGGACTAGACATTGAGCAGTTCTTC
TRBD2	TRBV5-6	TRBJ2-1	many	CASSWGTSGEQFF	TGTGCCAGCAGCTGGGGGACTAGCGGTGAGCAGTTCTTC
NA	TRBV5-1	TRBJ2-7	few	CASSSRTDSYEQYF	TGCGCCAGCAGCTCGAGGACGGACTCCTACGAGCAGTACTTC
NA	TRBV20-1	TRBJ2-7	many	CSAMTGLRNFEQYF	TGCAGTGCTATGACCGGACTGCGGAATTTCGAGCAGTACTTC
TRBD2	TRBV9	TRBJ2-7	many	CASSVGGGNYEQYF	TGTGCCAGCAGCGTAGGGGGGGGGAACTACGAGCAGTACTTC
NA	TRBV20-1	TRBJ2-1	many	CSATHPGTPYNEQFF	TGCAGTGCTACTCACCCCGGGACGCCTTACAATGAGCAGTTCTTC
NA	TRBV3-1	TRBJ2-7	many	CASSQDGTFSYEQYF	TGTGCCAGCAGCCAAGATGGGACTTTCTCCTACGAGCAGTACTTC
NA	TRBV20-1	TRBJ2-2	many	CSARATGNLFTGELFF	TGCAGTGCTAGAGCTACAGGGAATTTGTTCACCGGGGAGCTGTTTTTT
NA	TRBV9	TRBJ2-3	many	CASSVAGDTDTQYF	TGTGCCAGCAGCGTAGCCGGGGACACAGATACGCAGTATTTT
NA	TRBV7-2	TRBJ1-3	many	CASSLDRSRNTIYF	TGTGCCAGCAGCTTGGACAGAAGTAGAAACACCATATATTTT
TRBD1	TRBV6-5	TRBJ1-2	many	CASRTGEPTTYGYTF	TGTGCCAGCCGGACAGGTGAACCCACTACCTATGGCTACACCTTC
TRBD2	TRBV5-6	TRBJ2-1	many	CASSPTSGPGNEQFF	TGTGCCAGCAGCCCAACTAGCGGGCCCGGCAATGAGCAGTTCTTC
NA	TRBV4-3	TRBJ1-2	many	CASSQDISAILGYGYTF	TGCGCCAGCAGCCAAGATATCTCAGCAATCCTTGGCTATGGCTACACCTTC
TRBD2	TRBV28	TRBJ2-3	many	CASSSGTSGADTQYF	TGTGCCAGCAGTTCCGGGACTAGTGGAGCAGATACGCAGTATTTT